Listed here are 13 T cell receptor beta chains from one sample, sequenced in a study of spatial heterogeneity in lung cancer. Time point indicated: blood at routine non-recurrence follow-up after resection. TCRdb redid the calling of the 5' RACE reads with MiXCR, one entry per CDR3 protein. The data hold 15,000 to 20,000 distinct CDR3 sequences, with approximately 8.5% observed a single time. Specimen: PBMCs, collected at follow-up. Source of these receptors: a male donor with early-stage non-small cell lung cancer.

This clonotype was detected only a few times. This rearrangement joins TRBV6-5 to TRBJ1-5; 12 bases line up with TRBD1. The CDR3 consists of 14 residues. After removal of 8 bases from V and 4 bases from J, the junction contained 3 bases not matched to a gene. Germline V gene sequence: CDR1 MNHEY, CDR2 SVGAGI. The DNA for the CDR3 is TGTGCCAGCCGGGGACAGGGGGCGAATCAGCCCCAGCATTTT. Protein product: CASRGQGANQPQHF.

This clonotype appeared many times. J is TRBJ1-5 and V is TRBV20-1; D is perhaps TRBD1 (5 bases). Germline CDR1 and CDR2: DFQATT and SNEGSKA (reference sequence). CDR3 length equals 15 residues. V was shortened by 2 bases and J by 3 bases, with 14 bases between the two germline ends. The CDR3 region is CSARRPRQHNQPQHF. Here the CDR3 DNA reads TGCAGTGCTAGACGGCCCCGACAGCACAATCAGCCCCAGCATTTT.

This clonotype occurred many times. The CDR3 spells CASSLGLVGTEAFF. In DNA, the CDR3 is TGTGCCAGCAGCTTGGGTCTGGTGGGCACTGAAGCTTTCTTT. This chain connects TRBV5-6 to TRBJ1-1, with D hard to call. The CDR3 is 14 residues long. The germline CDR1 and CDR2 sequences are SGHDT and YYEEEE. V lost 0 bases to trimming and J lost 4 bases, with 10 bases between them.

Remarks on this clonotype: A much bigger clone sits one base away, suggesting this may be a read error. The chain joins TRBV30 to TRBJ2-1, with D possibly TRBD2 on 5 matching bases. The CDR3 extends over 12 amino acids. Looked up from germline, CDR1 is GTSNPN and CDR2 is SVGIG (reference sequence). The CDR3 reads CAWSLDYYEQFF. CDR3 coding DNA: TGTGCCTGGAGTTTAGACTACTATGAGCAGTTCTTC.

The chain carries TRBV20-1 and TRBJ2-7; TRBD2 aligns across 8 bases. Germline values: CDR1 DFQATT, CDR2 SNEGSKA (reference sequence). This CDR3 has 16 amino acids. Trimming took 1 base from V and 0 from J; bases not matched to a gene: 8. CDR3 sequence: CSARAGERGLSYEQYF. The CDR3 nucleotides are TGCAGTGCTAGAGCGGGCGAGCGGGGGCTCTCCTACGAGCAGTACTTC.

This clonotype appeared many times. CDR3 DNA: TGTGCCAGCAGCCACGGTACCGTCTCCTACGAGCAGTACTTC. Its translation: CASSHGTVSYEQYF. This chain connects TRBV4-2 to TRBJ2-7; D is uncertain. Germline CDR1 is LGHNA and CDR2 is YNFKEQ. The CDR3 runs 14 residues. V was trimmed by 3 bases and J by 0 bases, leaving 9 bases between them.

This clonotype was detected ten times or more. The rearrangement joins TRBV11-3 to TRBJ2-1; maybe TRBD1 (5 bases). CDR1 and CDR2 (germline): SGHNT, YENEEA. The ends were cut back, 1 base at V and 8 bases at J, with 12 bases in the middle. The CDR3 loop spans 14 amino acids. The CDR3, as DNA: TGTGCCAGCAGCTTAGGCAGGGATCAGGATGAGCAGTTCTTC. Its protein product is CASSLGRDQDEQFF.

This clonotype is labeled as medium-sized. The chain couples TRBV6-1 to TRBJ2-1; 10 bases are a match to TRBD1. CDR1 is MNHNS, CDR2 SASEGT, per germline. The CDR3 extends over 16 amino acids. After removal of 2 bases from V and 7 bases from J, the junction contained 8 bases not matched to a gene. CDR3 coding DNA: TGTGCCAGCAGTGAATGGGGGGGACAGGGGTCTAATGAGCAGTTCTTC. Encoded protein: CASSEWGGQGSNEQFF.

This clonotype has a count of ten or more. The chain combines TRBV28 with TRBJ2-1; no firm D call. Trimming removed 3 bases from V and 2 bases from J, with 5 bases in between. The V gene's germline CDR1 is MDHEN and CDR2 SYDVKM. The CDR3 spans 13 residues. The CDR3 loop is CASSFGPYNEQFF. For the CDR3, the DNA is TGTGCCAGCAGTTTTGGCCCCTACAATGAGCAGTTCTTC.

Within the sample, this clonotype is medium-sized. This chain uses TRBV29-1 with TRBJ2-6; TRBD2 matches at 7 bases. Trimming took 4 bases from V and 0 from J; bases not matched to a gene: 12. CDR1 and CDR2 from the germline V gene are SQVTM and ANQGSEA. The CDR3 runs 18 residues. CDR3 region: CSVAAGRGLTSGANVLTF. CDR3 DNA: TGCAGCGTTGCGGCGGGGAGGGGCTTAACCTCTGGGGCCAACGTCCTGACTTTC.

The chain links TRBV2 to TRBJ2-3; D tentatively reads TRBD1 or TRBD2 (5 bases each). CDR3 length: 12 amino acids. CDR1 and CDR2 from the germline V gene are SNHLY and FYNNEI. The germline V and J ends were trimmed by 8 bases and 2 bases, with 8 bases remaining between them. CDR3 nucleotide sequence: TGTGCCAGCGAGGGGTACACAGATACGCAGTATTTT. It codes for CASEGYTDTQYF.

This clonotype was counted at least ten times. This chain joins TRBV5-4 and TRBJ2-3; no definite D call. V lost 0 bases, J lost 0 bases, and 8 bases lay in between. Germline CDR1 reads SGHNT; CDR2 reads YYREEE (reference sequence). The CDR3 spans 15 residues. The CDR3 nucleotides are TGTGCCAGCAGCTTGGACGGAACTAGCACAGATACGCAGTATTTT. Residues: CASSLDGTSTDTQYF.

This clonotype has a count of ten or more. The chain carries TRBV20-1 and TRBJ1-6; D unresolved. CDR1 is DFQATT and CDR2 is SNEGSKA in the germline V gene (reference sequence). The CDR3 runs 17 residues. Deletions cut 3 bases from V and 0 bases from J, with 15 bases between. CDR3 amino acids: CSASPRAQSSYNSPLHF. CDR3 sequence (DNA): TGCAGTGCTAGCCCTCGGGCGCAGAGCTCCTATAATTCACCCCTCCACTTT.